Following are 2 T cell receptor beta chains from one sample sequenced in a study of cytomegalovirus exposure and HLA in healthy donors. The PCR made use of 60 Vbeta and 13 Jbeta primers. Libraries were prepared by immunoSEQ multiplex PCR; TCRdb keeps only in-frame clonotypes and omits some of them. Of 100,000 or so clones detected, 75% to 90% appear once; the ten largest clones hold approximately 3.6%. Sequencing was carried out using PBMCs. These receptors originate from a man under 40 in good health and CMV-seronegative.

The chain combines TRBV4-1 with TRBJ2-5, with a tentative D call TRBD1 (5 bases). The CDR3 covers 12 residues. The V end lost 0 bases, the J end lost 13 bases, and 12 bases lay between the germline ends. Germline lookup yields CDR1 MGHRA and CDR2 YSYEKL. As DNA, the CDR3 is TGCGCCAGCAGCCAAGACGGTCGGACACCGTACTTC. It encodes CASSQDGRTPYF.

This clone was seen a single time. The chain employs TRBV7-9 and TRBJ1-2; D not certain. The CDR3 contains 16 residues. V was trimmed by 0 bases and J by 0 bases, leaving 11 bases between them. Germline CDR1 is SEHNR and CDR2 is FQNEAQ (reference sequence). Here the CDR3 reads CASSLAPGNTNYGYTF. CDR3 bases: TGTGCCAGCAGCTTAGCGCCGGGGAATACTAACTATGGCTACACCTTC.